This TCR beta chain was profiled in a study of blood T cell repertoires in COVID-19. In the study overall: Acute and convalescent COVID-19 specimens originated in the United States, Italy and Spain.

Original processing methods: Reference gene primer amplification gave nucleated cell count estimates. Repertoires were generated with immunoSEQ multiplex PCR, while TCRdb's copy carries only in-frame clones and drops some. The V and J calls and the clone size are those of that table, but D and trimming were determined from the DNA. Of some 220,000 clones in the sample, 82% are singletons; the top ten hold less than 6%. The CDR3 covers 15 residues. The V gene's germline CDR1 is KGHSH and CDR2 LQKENI. Trimming shortened V by 4 bases and J by 1 base, and 13 bases separated the two germline ends. What was sequenced was peripheral blood. The sequence came from a woman in her seventies with COVID-19, enrolled during active disease. The J gene is TRBJ1-1, the V gene TRBV18; D possibly corresponds to TRBD1 (6 bases). CDR3 nucleotide sequence: TGTGCCAGCTCACTGGGGGGGGCGGAGAACACTGAAGCTTTCTTT. Translating gives CASSLGGAENTEAFF.